A single sample gave rise to the 14 T cell receptor beta chains below, sequenced in a study of metastatic and nonmetastatic thyroid tumors. From the PCR reads, TCRdb re-called clones with MiXCR. Here the sample spans over 20,000 clones, approximately 30% being singletons. Until they underwent thyroid surgery, no patient had received any treatment. The sequenced material came from blood. These receptors originate from a female donor with papillary thyroid cancer or a benign thyroid nodule (not recorded which). Some clones in this sample may be carry-over from other donors' samples.

J is TRBJ1-4 and V is TRBV3-1; possible D gene TRBD1, 6 bases. This CDR3 is built from 14 residues. Trimming took off 3 bases at V and 8 bases at J, with 13 bases between the two ends. The V gene's germline CDR1 is LGHDT and CDR2 YNNKEL (reference sequence). The CDR3 coding sequence is TGTGCCAGCAGCCAGGGACAACCAGGGGAAAAACTGTTTTTT. It codes for CASSQGQPGEKLFF.

The chain employs TRBV5-1 and TRBJ1-2, with 7 bases that match TRBD1. V shed 3 bases, J shed 3 bases, and the junction held 17 bases outside the gene matches. CDR3 length equals 18 residues. CDR1 and CDR2 from the germline V gene are SGHRS and YFSETQ. The CDR3 loop is CASSSGLTGRGFDYGYTF. The CDR3 bases are TGCGCCAGCAGCTCAGGATTGACAGGGAGGGGCTTTGACTATGGCTACACCTTC. Full variable domain (missing parts from reference TRBV5-1 and TRBJ1-2): KAGVTQTPRYLIKTRGQQVTLSCSPISGHRSVSWYQQTPGQGLQFLFEYFSETQRNKGNFPGRFSGRQFSNSRSEMNVSTLELGDSALYLCASSSGLTGRGFDYGYTFGSGTRLTVV.

The rearrangement joins TRBV30 to TRBJ1-2; D perhaps matches TRBD1 (6 bases). The CDR3 runs to 12 residues. The germline CDR1 and CDR2 sequences are GTSNPN and SVGIG (reference sequence). The ends were cut back, 5 bases at V and 6 bases at J, with 13 bases in the middle. CDR3 DNA sequence: TGTGCCTGGTCGTTCAGGGGCGATGGCTACACCTTC. Protein product: CAWSFRGDGYTF.

The gene calls are TRBV6-1 and TRBJ1-1; D is uncertain. V dropped 6 bases and J dropped 7 bases, with 12 bases sitting between them. This CDR3 has 12 residues. CDR1 and CDR2 from the germline V gene are MNHNS and SASEGT. The CDR3 DNA is TGTGCCAGCAGCCTCCGTTTGGTTGAAGCTTTCTTT. Its translation is CASSLRLVEAFF.

The chain combines TRBV20-1 with TRBJ1-2; 8 bases are a match to TRBD1. This CDR3 is built from 16 residues. J was trimmed by 4 bases and V by 1 base; bases with no gene match: 11. Germline values: CDR1 DFQATT, CDR2 SNEGSKA (reference sequence). CDR3 region: CSARVSAQGAVYGYTF. The CDR3, as DNA: TGCAGTGCTAGAGTTTCAGCCCAGGGGGCGGTCTATGGCTACACCTTC.

This clone qualifies as medium-sized (0.01 to 0.1%). The rearrangement links TRBV15 to TRBJ1-1, with D unclear. Trimming shortened V by 1 base and J by 11 bases, and 14 bases separated the two germline ends. Germline V CDR1 and CDR2: LNHNV, YYDKDF (reference sequence). The CDR3 contains 13 residues. The CDR3 region has the DNA TGTGCCACCAGCAGAGTGAGGAGGGAGGAGGCTTTCTTT. It codes for CATSRVRREEAFF.

The table lists this clone with a few counts. J is TRBJ2-7 and V is TRBV6-1; D remains ambiguous. Trimming cost V 4 bases and J 2 bases, with 15 bases left between them. Germline-derived CDR1 and CDR2 are MNHNS and SASEGT. This CDR3 region has 15 residues. The CDR3 region is CASSAGNLGTYEQYF. The CDR3 DNA reads TGTGCCAGCAGTGCTGGCAACCTAGGAACCTACGAGCAGTACTTC.

This clone has only one observation. V is TRBV18 and J is TRBJ1-4; TRBD1 matches at 7 bases. The CDR3 contains 15 residues. The J segment lost 3 bases and the V segment lost 6 bases, leaving 7 bases of the junction unmatched. CDR1 is KGHSH and CDR2 is LQKENI in the germline V gene. CDR3: CASSEQGQANEKLFF. The CDR3 DNA sequence: TGTGCCAGCTCTGAACAGGGGCAGGCTAATGAAAAACTGTTTTTT.

This clone occurred a few times. This chain uses TRBV6-2 or TRBV6-3 with TRBJ1-2; 8 nucleotides agree with TRBD1. Germline CDR1 and CDR2: MNHEY and SVGEGT. With V trimmed by 2 bases and J by 4 bases, 6 bases remained unmatched. The CDR3 covers 15 residues. The CDR3 region is CASSYPPDRVYGYTF. In DNA, the CDR3 is TGTGCCAGCAGTTACCCCCCGGACAGGGTCTATGGCTACACCTTC.

This clone was detected a few times. Mismatch with germline at one junction end may stem from a read error. The chain uses TRBV6-2 or TRBV6-3 and TRBJ1-1, with D possibly being TRBD1 (6 bases). CDR1 and CDR2 (germline): MNHEY, SVGEGT. This CDR3 has 14 residues. The CDR3 region is CAGSYDDRFPEAFF. The DNA for the CDR3 is TGTGCCGGCAGTTACGATGACAGGTTCCCTGAAGCTTTCTTT.

This clone is medium-sized (0.01 to 0.1%) in the sample. The genes are TRBV15 and TRBJ1-5; maybe TRBD1 (5 bases). The V end was cut by 3 bases, the J end by 6 bases, with 15 bases between. The length of the CDR3 is 15 residues. The V gene's germline CDR1 is LNHNV and CDR2 YYDKDF (reference sequence). The CDR3 region has the DNA TGTGCCACCAGCAGCGATAGAGGGGAGACTCAGCCCCAGCATTTT. Its translation: CATSSDRGETQPQHF. Combining the CDR3 with reference TRBV15 and TRBJ1-5 gives the whole variable domain DAMVIQNPRYQVTQFGKPVTLSCSQTLNHNVMYWYQQKSSQAPKLLFHYYDKDFNNEADTPDNFQSRRPNTSFCFLDIRSPGLGDTAMYLCATSSDRGETQPQHFGDGTRLSIL.

CDR3 in amino acids: CASSPREDRGIDTQYF. The DNA for the CDR3 is TGTGCCAGCAGCCCACGAGAGGACAGGGGGATAGATACGCAGTATTTT. The rearrangement uses TRBV7-6 and TRBJ2-3; 10 bases line up with TRBD1. Looked up from germline, CDR1 is SGHVS and CDR2 is FNYEAQ. CDR3 length equals 16 residues. The ends lost 5 bases at V and 5 bases at J; junction bases unmatched: 10.

This clone was seen at least ten times. The rearrangement uses TRBV4-1 and TRBJ1-6; tentative D call: TRBD1 (6 bases). Germline V gene lookup returns CDR1 MGHRA and CDR2 YSYEKL. Between the trimmed V and J ends, which lost 1 base and 6 bases, there was a span of 16 bases. The CDR3 has 17 amino acids. The CDR3 region is CASSQVGSGTPNSPLHF. DNA for the CDR3: TGCGCCAGCAGCCAAGTCGGTTCGGGGACACCTAATTCACCCCTCCACTTT.

In this sample, this clone is medium-sized. The chain joins TRBV19 to TRBJ2-7; the match to TRBD1 covers 12 bases. V lost 4 bases and J lost 5; bases outside the gene matches: 3. The CDR3 consists of 14 residues. Per the germline V gene, CDR1 is LNHDA and CDR2 is SQIVND (reference sequence). The CDR3 protein is CASSKGQGADEQYF. CDR3 nucleotide sequence: TGTGCCAGTAGTAAGGGACAGGGGGCGGACGAGCAGTACTTC.